This passage covers 20 T cell receptor beta chains from one sample sequenced in a study of T cell responses to AZD1222 COVID-19 vaccine. Repertoires were generated with immunoSEQ multiplex PCR, while TCRdb's copy carries only in-frame clones and drops some. The profile shows more than 90,000 clones, 85% to 90% of them singletons. Material: peripheral blood, obtained 28 days after the second AZD1222 dose. These receptors all come from an adult who received the AZD1222 COVID-19 vaccine.

The chain carries TRBV18 and TRBJ1-6, with D possibly TRBD1 on 6 matching bases. CDR1 KGHSH and CDR2 LQKENI come from the germline V gene. This CDR3 contains 15 residues. The V gene lost 3 bases and the J gene lost 10 bases, with 16 bases spanning the gap. For the CDR3, the DNA is TGTGCCAGCTCACCCGGGGGGGGCGAGACCTCACCCCTCCACTTT. Its protein product is CASSPGGGETSPLHF.

The gene calls are TRBV6-5 and TRBJ1-5, with D possibly being TRBD1 (6 bases). The V end was cut by 6 bases, the J end by 3 bases, with 12 bases between. Germline V gene sequence: CDR1 MNHEY, CDR2 SVGAGI. The CDR3 has 14 amino acids. DNA of the CDR3: TGTGCCAGCAGCCTCGACAGGATCAATCAGCCCCAGCATTTT. This gives the protein CASSLDRINQPQHF.

This clone was observed a few times. V is TRBV5-5 and J is TRBJ1-6; the D is unclear. The CDR3 runs to 14 residues. Germline loops: CDR1 SGHKS, CDR2 YYEKEE (reference sequence). V shed 4 bases and J shed 7 bases, with 12 bases lying between them. CDR3 amino acids: CASSPTRENSPLHF. Here the CDR3 DNA reads TGTGCCAGCAGCCCAACAAGGGAAAATTCACCCCTCCACTTT.

The V call is TRBV6-4, the J call TRBJ1-5, with no clear D. CDR1 and CDR2 (germline): MRHNA, SNTAGT. V lost 0 bases, J lost 3 bases, and 12 bases lay in between. CDR3 length equals 16 residues. The CDR3 coding sequence is TGTGCCAGCAGTGACTCGAGGAGGGAACTCAATCAGCCCCAGCATTTT. This gives the protein CASSDSRRELNQPQHF.

V usage is TRBV7-3 and J usage is TRBJ2-3, with D hard to call. V gave up 3 bases and J gave up 1 base, with 2 bases separating them. The CDR3 is made up of 12 amino acids. The germline V gene has CDR1 SGHTA and CDR2 FQGTGA. The CDR3 DNA reads as TGTGCCAGCAGCTTCGGCACAGATACGCAGTATTTT. This encodes CASSFGTDTQYF.

V gene TRBV11-3 combines with J gene TRBJ2-1; D gene uncertain. Deletions cut 5 bases from V and 0 bases from J, with 14 bases between. The germline CDR1 and CDR2 sequences are SGHNT and YENEEA. The CDR3 covers 16 residues. The CDR3 DNA reads as TGTGCCAGCAGCGCGGATAGCCGCGGCTCCTACAATGAGCAGTTCTTC. Translating it yields CASSADSRGSYNEQFF. Using reference TRBV11-3 and TRBJ2-1 for the parts outside the CDR3, the full variable domain is EAGVVQSPRYKIIEKKQPVAFWCNPISGHNTLYWYLQNLGQGPELLIRYENEEAVDDSQLPKDRFSAERLKGVDSTLKIQPAELGDSAVYLCASSADSRGSYNEQFFGPGTRLTVL.

The chain carries TRBV4-3 and TRBJ1-5; D is undetermined. The ends were cut back, 1 base at V and 0 bases at J, with 10 bases in the middle. This CDR3 comprises 16 residues. The germline V gene encodes CDR1 LGHNA and CDR2 YSLEER. CDR3 protein: CASSQGPPDSNQPQHF. The DNA for the CDR3 is TGCGCCAGCAGCCAAGGCCCCCCAGATAGCAATCAGCCCCAGCATTTT.

The chain combines TRBV9 with TRBJ2-3, with 10 bases aligning to TRBD2. The junction had 2 bases not matched to a gene; V was cut back by 2 bases and J by 2 bases. The length of the CDR3 is 15 residues. CDR1 SGDLS and CDR2 YYNGEE come from the germline V gene. CDR3 DNA: TGTGCCAGCAGCGTTAGCGGGGGGAACACAGATACGCAGTATTTT. This encodes CASSVSGGNTDTQYF.

The chain joins TRBV10-3 to TRBJ2-3; TRBD2 is a possible D gene (6 bases). CDR1 ENHRY and CDR2 SYGVKD come from the germline V gene. The CDR3 covers 14 residues. The germline V and J ends were trimmed by 6 bases and 1 base, with 11 bases remaining between them. The CDR3 spells CAIRGGGGTDTQYF. The DNA of the CDR3 is TGTGCCATCAGGGGTGGCGGGGGCACAGATACGCAGTATTTT.

The chain combines TRBV3-1 (or the pseudogene TRBV3-2) with TRBJ2-2; TRBD1 matches 9 bases. There are 16 residues in the CDR3. The V segment lost 1 base and the J segment 4 bases; nucleotides outside the gene matches: 4. Germline CDR1 reads LGHDT; CDR2 reads YNNKEL (reference sequence). CDR3 in amino acids: CASSQVGQGSTGELFF. The CDR3 DNA reads TGTGCCAGCAGCCAAGTGGGACAGGGTAGCACCGGGGAGCTGTTTTTT.

The V gene is TRBV28, the J gene TRBJ1-2; 9 bases are a match to TRBD1. Germline V lookup: CDR1 MDHEN, CDR2 SYDVKM. The CDR3 is 15 amino acids. The V and J ends lost 6 bases and 5 bases, in that order; junction bases with no gene match: 10. This chain's CDR3 is CASSITGGAGYGYTF. The CDR3 DNA follows: TGTGCCAGCAGCATTACAGGGGGCGCAGGATATGGCTACACCTTC.

The chain joins TRBV7-9 to TRBJ1-3; D ambiguous. V lost 0 bases, J lost 4 bases, and 13 bases lay in between. Germline-derived CDR1 and CDR2 are SEHNR and FQNEAQ (reference sequence). The CDR3 runs to 16 residues. The CDR3 DNA reads TGTGCCAGCAGCTTAGCGTTCGGGCAGGTCGGAAACACCATATATTTT. Its protein is CASSLAFGQVGNTIYF.

CDR3 nucleotides: TGTGCCAGCAGCTTAAACCCCAACGGGGCCGCGGGTGGCTACACCTTC. Translating it yields CASSLNPNGAAGGYTF. The chain recombines TRBV7-3 with TRBJ1-2; D possibly corresponds to TRBD1 (5 bases). Germline CDR1 and CDR2: SGHTA and FQGTGA. V was trimmed by 1 base and J by 7 bases, leaving 19 bases between them. This CDR3 contains 16 residues.

The chain employs TRBV12-5 and TRBJ1-2, with TRBD1 as a possible D gene (5 bases). Germline CDR1 LGHNT, CDR2 FRNRAP. Trimming cost V 6 bases and J 9 bases, with 26 bases left between them. The CDR3 extends over 16 amino acids. The CDR3 protein is CASGPHSPDGALRYTF. The CDR3, as DNA: TGTGCTAGTGGACCCCACTCGCCGGACGGGGCCCTCCGCTACACCTTC.

This clone was seen a single time. V usage is TRBV11-1 and J usage is TRBJ2-2, with D perhaps TRBD1 (6 bases). V dropped 3 bases and J dropped 2 bases, with 10 bases sitting between them. Germline V CDR1 and CDR2: SGHAT, FQDESV (reference sequence). There are 15 residues in the CDR3. The CDR3 loop reads CASSFWGQNTGELFF. The CDR3 region has the DNA TGTGCCAGCAGCTTCTGGGGGCAAAACACCGGGGAGCTGTTTTTT. Variable domain in full (rest from reference TRBV11-1 and TRBJ2-2): EAEVAQSPRYKITEKSQAVAFWCDPISGHATLYWYRQILGQGPELLVQFQDESVVDDSQLPKDRFSAERLKGVDSTLKIQPAELGDSAMYLCASSFWGQNTGELFFGEGSRLTVL.

V and J are TRBV5-1 and TRBJ2-5; 9 bases line up with TRBD2. The germline V gene has CDR1 SGHRS and CDR2 YFSETQ. The CDR3 contains 17 residues. Trimming took 0 bases from V and 4 from J; bases not matched to a gene: 10. CDR3 nucleotides: TGCGCCAGCAGCTTGGGGGGCGTCCTAGCGGGGTCAGAGACCCAGTACTTC. It specifies CASSLGGVLAGSETQYF. Full variable domain (missing parts from reference TRBV5-1 and TRBJ2-5): KAGVTQTPRYLIKTRGQQVTLSCSPISGHRSVSWYQQTPGQGLQFLFEYFSETQRNKGNFPGRFSGRQFSNSRSEMNVSTLELGDSALYLCASSLGGVLAGSETQYFGPGTRLLVL.

This chain joins TRBV18 and TRBJ2-1; D may be TRBD2 (6 bases). The V end was cut by 0 bases, the J end by 9 bases, with 15 bases between. The CDR3 covers 15 residues. The V gene's germline CDR1 is KGHSH and CDR2 LQKENI. CDR3 DNA sequence: TGTGCCAGCTCACCACCGAACCTAGCGTCGAGTGAGCAGTTCTTC. Translation: CASSPPNLASSEQFF.

The chain employs TRBV7-2 and TRBJ1-2; TRBD1 matches at 9 bases. Germline V gives CDR1 SGHTA, CDR2 FQGNSA. The CDR3 consists of 17 residues. Trimming cost V 4 bases and J 2 bases; bases outside gene matches: 11. The CDR3 loop reads CASSSNRDRVLNYGYTF. For the CDR3, the DNA is TGTGCCAGCAGCTCAAACCGGGACAGGGTTTTAAACTATGGCTACACCTTC.

V gene TRBV7-3 combines with J gene TRBJ1-1; D gene unclear. This CDR3 has 13 residues. Germline V gene sequence: CDR1 SGHTA, CDR2 FQGTGA. The germline V and J ends were trimmed by 5 bases and 1 base, with 8 bases remaining between them. CDR3 residues: CASSPGKNTEAFF. The CDR3, as DNA: TGTGCCAGCAGCCCTGGAAAGAACACTGAAGCTTTCTTT.

V is TRBV5-1 and J is TRBJ1-3; D is unresolved. The CDR3 totals 16 residues. Germline V lookup: CDR1 SGHRS, CDR2 YFSETQ. V was pared by 4 bases and J by 0 bases, with 14 bases between. The CDR3 is CASSQLGLHSGNTIYF. CDR3 sequence (DNA): TGCGCCAGCAGCCAACTAGGCCTCCACTCTGGAAACACCATATATTTT.